The T cell receptor beta chain under discussion was sequenced for a study of blood T cell repertoires in COVID-19. Study context: The samples span acute and convalescent COVID-19 from the United States, Italy and Spain. T cells, B-cell-depleted T cells, or PBMCs supplied cDNA or gDNA.

Sequenced by immunoSEQ multiplex PCR; TCRdb stores in-frame clones only, minus some. This sample has over 15,000 clones, with roughly three quarters found just once. This clone was counted only a few times. CDR3 length: 15 residues. With V trimmed by 0 bases and J by 5 bases, 5 bases remained unmatched. Germline V gene lookup returns CDR1 SGDLS and CDR2 YYNGEE. Sequencing was carried out using peripheral blood. This chain connects TRBV9 to TRBJ2-5, with 9 nucleotides matching TRBD2. The receptor comes from a man between 65 and 85 years old with active or convalescent COVID-19. CDR3 sequence (DNA): TGTGCCAGCAGCGTAGGTAGCGGGAGACCCGAGACCCAGTACTTC. Translation: CASSVGSGRPETQYF.